These 8 T cell receptor beta chains originate from one sample sequenced in a study of blood T cells in healthy people across ages (dated by TCRdb to 2014 to 2015). Library creation used 5' RACE. These reads were obtained on an Illumina HiSeq 2500. A second about 7 to 12 cycle PCR used a sample-barcoded 5' primer and a J-beta primer mix. The public reads were run again by TCRdb, first through fastp at Q25 and then through MiXCR, and only productive beta chains were kept. Under each unique CDR3 protein, matching rows form one entry showing the most common genes and DNA. The sample includes about 320,000 distinct CDR3 sequences, with 25% to 30% observed a single time. The ten largest clones capture 29% of the sample. Sequenced: blood. The receptors originated from a woman in her seventies in good health.

The CDR3 nucleotides read TGTGCCAGCAGTCCCGGGACAGGAACCCCATCTGGCTATGGCTACACCTTC. As protein: CASSPGTGTPSGYGYTF. The chain uses TRBV6-6 and TRBJ1-2; TRBD1 aligns across 8 bases. Germline CDR1 MNHNY, CDR2 SVGAGI (reference sequence). The CDR3 is made up of 17 amino acids. Trimming took 5 bases from V and 4 from J; bases not matched to a gene: 15.

The sample holds many counts of this clonotype. CDR3 protein: CASSLDGVFNQPQHF. In DNA form, the CDR3 reads TGCGCCAGCAGCTTAGACGGAGTTTTCAATCAGCCCCAGCATTTT. The chain recombines TRBV5-1 with TRBJ1-5, with no clear D. Trimming cost V 2 bases and J 3 bases, with 12 bases left between them. The CDR3 runs to 15 residues. The germline V gene encodes CDR1 SGHRS and CDR2 YFSETQ.

This clonotype was seen only once. The chain employs TRBV20-1 and TRBJ2-4; weak D call: TRBD1 (5 bases). Germline CDR1 reads DFQATT; CDR2 reads SNEGSKA (reference sequence). The CDR3 loop spans 15 amino acids. Trimming cost V 1 base and J 1 base, with 11 bases left between them. The CDR3 nucleotides read TGCAGTGCTAGAGTTAGTTCAGGGGCCAAAAACATTCAGTACTTC. Translating it yields CSARVSSGAKNIQYF.

The table lists this clonotype with a count of one. V usage is TRBV20-1 and J usage is TRBJ2-3; 7 bases are shared with TRBD1. CDR1 and CDR2 (germline): DFQATT, SNEGSKA (reference sequence). This CDR3 spans 15 amino acids. J lost 2 bases, V lost 2 bases, and 7 bases had no gene match. The CDR3: CSARKSQGDTDTQYF. CDR3 bases: TGCAGTGCTAGAAAGTCGCAGGGGGACACAGATACGCAGTATTTT.

The rearrangement joins TRBV27 to TRBJ2-1; 16 nucleotides match TRBD2. Germline V gene lookup returns CDR1 MNHEY and CDR2 SMNVEV (reference sequence). J was trimmed by 8 bases and V by 9 bases; bases with no gene match: 10. The CDR3 totals 16 residues. The CDR3 sequence is CASIAGTSGRVHEQFF. CDR3 bases: TGTGCCAGTATAGCCGGGACTAGCGGGAGGGTTCATGAGCAGTTCTTC.

This clonotype was seen a few times. A read error may account for a junction end that differs from germline. V gene TRBV4-1 combines with J gene TRBJ1-4; TRBD1 matches 7 bases. This CDR3 has 15 residues. Germline V CDR1 and CDR2: MGHRA, YSYEKL. The CDR3 here is CASSQWTGTSEKLFF. The CDR3, as DNA: TGCGCCAGCAGCCAGTGGACAGGTACTAGTGAAAAACTGTTTTTT.

The rearrangement links TRBV5-1 to TRBJ2-5, with D possibly TRBD1 on 6 matching bases. Germline V lookup: CDR1 SGHRS, CDR2 YFSETQ. The V gene lost 0 bases and the J gene lost 2 bases, with 8 bases spanning the gap. The CDR3 length is 14 residues. This chain's CDR3 is CASSLGTGQETQYF. The CDR3 DNA sequence: TGCGCCAGCAGCTTGGGAACAGGGCAAGAGACCCAGTACTTC.

In this sample, this clonotype turned up a few times. At one boundary the junction diverges from the germline segment, which might be a read error. This rearrangement joins TRBV3-1 to TRBJ1-5; tentative D call: TRBD1 (6 bases). The CDR3 extends over 14 amino acids. Germline-derived CDR1 and CDR2 are LGHDT and YNNKEL (reference sequence). The CDR3 DNA follows: TGTACCAGCAGCCAACAGGGCAGCAATCAGCCCCAGCATTTT. This translates into CTSSQQGSNQPQHF. The full variable domain, rest sourced from reference TRBV3-1 and TRBJ1-5, is DTAVSQTPKYLVTQMGNDKSIKCEQNLGHDTMYWYKQDSKKFLKIMFSYNNKELIINETVPNRFSPKSPDKAHLNLHINSLELGDSAVYFCTSSQQGSNQPQHFGDGTRLSIL.